The 7 T cell receptor beta chains in this list originate from one sample, sequenced in a study of control samples from healthy donors and cancer patients. Clones were sequenced by immunoSEQ multiplex PCR, and TCRdb holds only the in-frame ones, with some missing. The repertoire holds 130,000 to 150,000 clones, about 95% seen once, with approximately 15% in the top ten. The sequenced material came from PBMCs. All receptors come from a man between 60 and 75 years old with colorectal cancer.

The chain recombines TRBV5-6 with TRBJ2-1; either TRBD1 or TRBD2 may fit D (5 bases each). Trimming stripped 3 bases from V and 3 bases from J, with 10 bases between. This CDR3 comprises 14 residues. Germline CDR1 SGHDT, CDR2 YYEEEE. As DNA, the CDR3 is TGTGCCAGCAGCTATGGGACGGACTACAATGAGCAGTTCTTC. It encodes CASSYGTDYNEQFF. The full variable domain, its missing parts supplied by reference TRBV5-6 and TRBJ2-1, is DAGVTQSPTHLIKTRGQQVTLRCSPKSGHDTVSWYQQALGQGPQFIFQYYEEEERQRGNFPDRFSGHQFPNYSSELNVNALLLGDSALYLCASSYGTDYNEQFFGPGTRLTVL.

This sequence joins TRBV30 and TRBJ1-3; maybe TRBD1 (5 bases). Germline CDR1 is GTSNPN and CDR2 is SVGIG (reference sequence). V lost 3 bases to trimming and J lost 2 bases, with 11 bases between them. The CDR3 covers 14 residues. CDR3: CAWSAGSPGNTIYF. The CDR3, as DNA: TGTGCCTGGAGCGCAGGGAGCCCTGGAAACACCATATATTTT.

V and J are TRBV21-1 and TRBJ1-3; TRBD1 is taken as the D call from the table, unchecked against the DNA. TRBV21-1 is deemed a pseudogene. There are 15 residues in the CDR3. CDR3: CATNQGARSGNTIYF. The DNA for the CDR3 is TGTGCCACCAATCAGGGGGCCCGCTCTGGAAACACCATATATTTT.

The chain employs TRBV24-1 and TRBJ2-5; D is perhaps TRBD1 (5 bases). Per the germline V gene, CDR1 is KGHDR and CDR2 is SFDVKD. V was shortened by 5 bases and J by 1 base, with 10 bases between the two germline ends. The CDR3 is made up of 14 amino acids. This CDR3 is CATSAADIQETQYF. In DNA form, the CDR3 reads TGTGCCACCAGTGCCGCGGACATCCAAGAGACCCAGTACTTC.

The gene calls are TRBV5-1 and TRBJ2-6; 10 bases are a match to TRBD1. This CDR3 contains 16 residues. Trimming at V came to 4 bases and at J to 1 base, leaving 2 bases not matched to a gene. Germline loops: CDR1 SGHRS, CDR2 YFSETQ. CDR3 residues: CASSEGQGSGANVLTF. The CDR3 DNA sequence: TGCGCCAGCAGCGAGGGACAGGGGTCTGGGGCCAACGTCCTGACTTTC.

The chain uses TRBV7-2 and TRBJ2-1, with TRBD2 matching over 10 bases. From germline, CDR1 is SGHTA and CDR2 FQGNSA. V was clipped by 3 bases and J by 4 bases; unmatched bases: 3. This CDR3 region has 15 residues. CDR3 region: CASSFSGGLYNEQFF. The CDR3 DNA is TGTGCCAGCAGCTTTAGCGGGGGGCTATACAATGAGCAGTTCTTC. Together with reference TRBV7-2 and TRBJ2-1, the CDR3 gives the full variable domain: GAGVSQSPSNKVTEKGKDVELRCDPISGHTALYWYRQSLGQGLEFLIYFQGNSAPDKSGLPSDRFSAERTGGSVSTLTIQRTQQEDSAVYLCASSFSGGLYNEQFFGPGTRLTVL.

The chain recombines TRBV29-1 with TRBJ2-7; possibly TRBD1 or TRBD2 for D (6 bases each). V gave up 6 bases and J gave up 7 bases, with 25 bases separating them. The CDR3 sequence is 15 residues long. CDR1 SQVTM and CDR2 ANQGSEA come from the germline V gene. The CDR3 spells CSVKTGAIGTEEQYF. The CDR3, as DNA: TGCAGCGTAAAGACGGGGGCCATTGGTACTGAAGAGCAGTACTTC.